Presented here are 28 T cell receptor beta chains from one specimen sequenced in a study of PD-1 blockade in classical Hodgkin lymphoma. Time point here: newly diagnosed, previously untreated cHL patient sample. By magnetic negative selection, CD8+ T cells were isolated from the thawed PBMCs. Sequenced by immunoSEQ multiplex PCR; TCRdb stores in-frame clones only, minus some. The sample has 10,000 or so clones; more than 75% are singletons. Sequenced: CD8+ T cells from blood. These TCRs come from a human donor with classical Hodgkin lymphoma.

The chain combines TRBV4-2 with TRBJ2-5, with D hard to call. V lost 0 bases and J 2 bases, leaving 10 bases between the germline ends. This CDR3 contains 15 residues. CDR1 is LGHNA and CDR2 is YNFKEQ in the germline V gene. The CDR3 DNA reads TGTGCCAGCAGCCAAGACTATGGGCCACAAGAGACCCAGTACTTC. Amino acid sequence: CASSQDYGPQETQYF.

V gene TRBV5-1 combines with J gene TRBJ2-7, with 9 nucleotides matching TRBD2. Germline trimming cut 5 bases from V and 6 bases from J; bases unmatched to any gene: 18. Germline CDR1 SGHRS, CDR2 YFSETQ. The CDR3 is 17 residues long. The CDR3 DNA follows: TGCGCCAGCAGGGCGCTTGGCGGGGGGGCCGTGACCAGCGAGCAGTACTTC. Amino acids: CASRALGGGAVTSEQYF.

The gene calls are TRBV7-2 and TRBJ2-7, with 11 bases lining up with TRBD2. After removal of 7 bases from V and 3 bases from J, the junction contained 11 bases not matched to a gene. The CDR3 covers 16 residues. From germline, CDR1 is SGHTA and CDR2 FQGNSA. The CDR3 loop is CASTGRASGGNYEQYF. Here the CDR3 DNA reads TGTGCCAGCACCGGAAGGGCTAGCGGGGGGAACTACGAGCAGTACTTC.

V and J are TRBV16 and TRBJ1-2; D is unresolved. The V and J ends lost 4 bases and 3 bases respectively, with 12 bases between them. Germline V gives CDR1 KGHSY, CDR2 FQNENV. The CDR3 is made up of 14 amino acids. This CDR3 reads CASSPPSDHYGYTF. The DNA of the CDR3 is TGTGCCAGCAGCCCGCCCTCAGACCACTATGGCTACACCTTC.

The rearrangement joins TRBV5-5 to TRBJ2-7; D is perhaps TRBD2 (6 bases). The CDR3 runs 14 residues. Trimming removed 4 bases from V and 2 bases from J, with 13 bases in between. CDR1 is SGHKS and CDR2 is YYEKEE in the germline V gene (reference sequence). The CDR3 here is CASSPAGPTYEQYF. CDR3 in DNA: TGTGCCAGCAGCCCCGCGGGGCCAACCTACGAGCAGTACTTC.

The V and J genes are TRBV6-6 and TRBJ2-7, with D uncertain. From germline, CDR1 is MNHNY and CDR2 SVGAGI (reference sequence). V gave up 2 bases and J gave up 5 bases, with 7 bases separating them. CDR3 length: 12 amino acids. In DNA form, the CDR3 reads TGTGCCAGCAGTTACCGGATGGACGAGCAGTACTTC. Its translation: CASSYRMDEQYF.

This chain joins TRBV27 and TRBJ1-4; possible D gene TRBD1, 6 bases. The length of the CDR3 is 16 residues. The germline gives CDR1 MNHEY, CDR2 SMNVEV (reference sequence). Trimming took 7 bases from V and 0 from J, leaving 15 bases between them. The CDR3 nucleotides are TGTGCCAGCACCCATAGAGGGGGACCAACTAATGAAAAACTGTTTTTT. Translation: CASTHRGGPTNEKLFF.

The genes are TRBV4-2 and TRBJ2-2; TRBD1 agrees at 12 bases. The ends lost 2 bases at V and 6 bases at J; junction bases unmatched: 7. In germline, CDR1 is LGHNA, CDR2 YNFKEQ. This CDR3 spans 17 amino acids. The DNA of the CDR3 is TGTGCCAGCAGCCAAAACCGGGACAGGGGGCCGGCCGGGGAGCTGTTTTTT. The encoded protein is CASSQNRDRGPAGELFF.

A word on this clone: No DNA is shown, since the ends of the CDR3 on it are uncertain; the CDR3 is the one TCRdb lists. This chain connects TRBV19 to TRBJ2-7; TRBD1 was called by the table and not checked on the DNA. The CDR3 numbers 14 amino acids, ends counted. Germline assignment: CDR1 LNHDA and CDR2 SQIVND (reference sequence). CDR3 in amino acids: CASTSDRGPYEQYF.

The chain joins TRBV6-4 to TRBJ2-1, with TRBD1 matching 11 bases. The length of the CDR3 is 15 residues. V gave up 2 bases and J gave up 8 bases; unmatched junction bases: 5. Germline V lookup: CDR1 MRHNA, CDR2 SNTAGT. The CDR3 DNA reads TGTGCCAGCAGTGACGGGACAGGGGGTGTGGATGAGCAGTTCTTC. Translated: CASSDGTGGVDEQFF.

The CDR3 spells CASSPGQGAGGTQYF. The CDR3 DNA reads TGCGCCAGCAGCCCCGGACAGGGGGCTGGAGGGACCCAGTACTTC. The rearrangement joins TRBV4-3 to TRBJ2-5, with TRBD1 identical over 11 bases. The J segment lost 7 bases and the V segment lost 4 bases, leaving 8 bases of the junction unmatched. The CDR3 spans 15 residues. Germline V gene lookup returns CDR1 LGHNA and CDR2 YSLEER.

This clone was detected only once. The genes are TRBV10-3 and TRBJ1-2, with 10 bases identical to TRBD1. V dropped 1 base and J dropped 0; count of bases not matched to a gene: 5. CDR1 and CDR2 (germline): ENHRY, SYGVKD. This CDR3 has 17 residues. The CDR3 is CAISEWDRGSPNYGYTF. The DNA for the CDR3 is TGTGCCATCAGTGAGTGGGACAGGGGCAGTCCTAACTATGGCTACACCTTC.

In its sample, this clone was seen a few times. The rearrangement joins TRBV27 to TRBJ1-2; 7 bases match TRBD1. This CDR3 is built from 13 residues. Germline V gene sequence: CDR1 MNHEY, CDR2 SMNVEV (reference sequence). The V and J ends lost 6 bases and 8 bases, in that order; junction bases with no gene match: 9. CDR3 DNA sequence: TGTGCCAGCAGCCGACAGGGATTCAGCGGCTACACCTTC. Its protein product is CASSRQGFSGYTF.

The V gene is TRBV7-9, the J gene TRBJ2-1, with D unclear. With 4 bases removed from V and 10 bases from J, the gap between germline ends came to 14 bases. CDR1 is SEHNR and CDR2 is FQNEAQ in the germline V gene (reference sequence). The CDR3 consists of 13 residues. CDR3 region: CASSYPGLAEQFF. Here the CDR3 DNA reads TGTGCCAGCAGCTATCCCGGCCTCGCCGAGCAGTTCTTC.

The V gene is TRBV7-2, the J gene TRBJ2-7; 10 nucleotides agree with TRBD1. Germline CDR1 is SGHTA and CDR2 is FQGNSA. V dropped 4 bases and J dropped 3; count of bases not matched to a gene: 3. The CDR3 covers 14 residues. This chain's CDR3 is CASSSRTGGYEQYF. DNA for the CDR3: TGTGCCAGCAGCTCCCGGACAGGGGGCTACGAGCAGTACTTC.

The rearrangement links TRBV12-1 to TRBJ2-3; the table gives TRBD2 as D, unverified against the DNA. TRBV12-1 is a recognized pseudogene. CDR3 length: 16 amino acids. CDR3 sequence reads: CASSSPNGFKTDTQYF. CDR3 DNA sequence: TGTGCCAGCAGCTCTCCTAATGGTTTTAAAACAGATACGCAGTATTTT.

The chain is built from TRBV4-1 and TRBJ2-2, with TRBD2 as a possible D gene (5 bases). CDR3 length: 16 amino acids. Trimming removed 0 bases at V and 5 bases at J, with 13 bases between. From germline, CDR1 is MGHRA and CDR2 YSYEKL. In DNA form, the CDR3 reads TGCGCCAGCAGCCAAGAATCGGACTCGTGGACCGGGGAGCTGTTTTTT. Its translation: CASSQESDSWTGELFF.

The V call is TRBV5-1, the J call TRBJ1-2, with TRBD1 matching over 9 bases. V lost 4 bases, J lost 6 bases, and 16 bases stayed unmatched. This CDR3 has 17 residues. Germline V gene data show CDR1 as SGHRS and CDR2 as YFSETQ. The CDR3: CASSPLPGQGPGDGYTF. In DNA form, the CDR3 reads TGCGCCAGCAGCCCACTACCGGGACAGGGCCCGGGAGATGGCTACACCTTC. Combining the CDR3 with reference TRBV5-1 and TRBJ1-2 gives the whole variable domain KAGVTQTPRYLIKTRGQQVTLSCSPISGHRSVSWYQQTPGQGLQFLFEYFSETQRNKGNFPGRFSGRQFSNSRSEMNVSTLELGDSALYLCASSPLPGQGPGDGYTFGSGTRLTVV.

This sequence joins TRBV6-4 and TRBJ2-2; D gene unclear. The CDR3 has 15 residues. Trimming removed 2 bases at V and 0 bases at J, with 7 bases between. Germline CDR1 and CDR2: MRHNA and SNTAGT. This chain's CDR3 is CASSDMGTNTGELFF. CDR3 DNA: TGTGCCAGCAGTGACATGGGGACGAACACCGGGGAGCTGTTTTTT.

The chain recombines TRBV6-1 with TRBJ2-7; either TRBD1 or TRBD2 may fit D (5 bases each). This CDR3 has 13 residues. Germline loops: CDR1 MNHNS, CDR2 SASEGT. Trimming stripped 5 bases from V and 2 bases from J, with 10 bases between. The CDR3 sequence is CASSSGSPYEQYF. The CDR3 nucleotides are TGTGCCAGCAGTTCAGGGAGCCCCTACGAGCAGTACTTC.

This chain uses TRBV4-1 with TRBJ1-3, with D perhaps matching TRBD1 (6 bases). The germline CDR1 and CDR2 sequences are MGHRA and YSYEKL. CDR3 length equals 15 residues. The V gene lost 2 bases and the J gene lost 1 base, with 9 bases spanning the gap. CDR3 residues: CASSQKRGSGNTIYF. As DNA, the CDR3 is TGCGCCAGCAGCCAAAAAAGGGGGTCTGGAAACACCATATATTTT.

The J gene is TRBJ2-5, the V gene TRBV4-3; the match to TRBD1 covers 8 bases. Germline assignment: CDR1 LGHNA and CDR2 YSLEER. V lost 1 base and J lost 0; bases outside the gene matches: 7. The CDR3 loop spans 17 amino acids. CDR3: CASSQAYQGAYQETQYF. The DNA of the CDR3 is TGCGCCAGCAGCCAAGCTTACCAGGGGGCATACCAAGAGACCCAGTACTTC.

The rearrangement links TRBV6-1 to TRBJ2-2; unclear D gene. V dropped 5 bases and J dropped 0 bases, with 10 bases sitting between them. The CDR3 spans 15 residues. CDR1 and CDR2 from the germline V gene are MNHNS and SASEGT. CDR3 nucleotides: TGTGCCAGCAGTTTATATAGGACGAACACCGGGGAGCTGTTTTTT. Translating it yields CASSLYRTNTGELFF.

The V gene is TRBV28, the J gene TRBJ2-7; D possibly corresponds to TRBD2 (6 bases). Deletions cut 7 bases from V and 4 bases from J, with 26 bases between. The CDR3 is 17 residues long. In germline, CDR1 is MDHEN, CDR2 SYDVKM. CDR3 protein: CASTLGTTSPWVYEQYF. The DNA for the CDR3 is TGTGCCAGCACCCTGGGCACGACTAGTCCGTGGGTTTACGAGCAGTACTTC.

J is TRBJ2-3 and V is TRBV6-6, with D possibly matching TRBD2 (6 bases). With 7 bases removed from V and 4 bases from J, the gap between germline ends came to 18 bases. The CDR3 contains 15 residues. Germline V gives CDR1 MNHNY, CDR2 SVGAGI (reference sequence). This chain's CDR3 is CASNRRDLVSDTQYF. The CDR3 nucleotides are TGTGCCAGCAACCGCCGGGACTTAGTCTCAGATACGCAGTATTTT.

The gene calls are TRBV4-3 and TRBJ2-3; D is perhaps TRBD2 (6 bases). In germline, CDR1 is LGHNA, CDR2 YSLEER. This CDR3 spans 17 amino acids. Trimming removed 0 bases from V and 5 bases from J, with 18 bases in between. In DNA form, the CDR3 reads TGCGCCAGCAGCCAAGAAGATCGACGGCTCGGGGGAGATACGCAGTATTTT. It specifies CASSQEDRRLGGDTQYF.

Remarks on this clone: This same CDR3 is encoded by further DNA sequences in the sample. V gene TRBV7-9 combines with J gene TRBJ2-3, with 8 nucleotides matching TRBD2. V was clipped by 8 bases and J by 6 bases; unmatched bases: 4. The V gene's germline CDR1 is SEHNR and CDR2 FQNEAQ (reference sequence). The CDR3 sequence is 12 residues long. The CDR3 sequence is CASGLAGDTQYF. The CDR3 DNA follows: TGTGCCAGCGGATTAGCGGGGGATACGCAGTATTTT.

The gene calls are TRBV4-1 and TRBJ2-2; possibly TRBD1 or TRBD2 for D (5 bases each). The CDR3 runs 17 residues. Per germline, CDR1 MGHRA and CDR2 YSYEKL. Deletions cut 0 bases from V and 5 bases from J, with 16 bases between. The CDR3 reads CASSQEGGTGQTGELFF. CDR3 coding DNA: TGCGCCAGCAGCCAAGAGGGTGGGACCGGGCAAACCGGGGAGCTGTTTTTT.